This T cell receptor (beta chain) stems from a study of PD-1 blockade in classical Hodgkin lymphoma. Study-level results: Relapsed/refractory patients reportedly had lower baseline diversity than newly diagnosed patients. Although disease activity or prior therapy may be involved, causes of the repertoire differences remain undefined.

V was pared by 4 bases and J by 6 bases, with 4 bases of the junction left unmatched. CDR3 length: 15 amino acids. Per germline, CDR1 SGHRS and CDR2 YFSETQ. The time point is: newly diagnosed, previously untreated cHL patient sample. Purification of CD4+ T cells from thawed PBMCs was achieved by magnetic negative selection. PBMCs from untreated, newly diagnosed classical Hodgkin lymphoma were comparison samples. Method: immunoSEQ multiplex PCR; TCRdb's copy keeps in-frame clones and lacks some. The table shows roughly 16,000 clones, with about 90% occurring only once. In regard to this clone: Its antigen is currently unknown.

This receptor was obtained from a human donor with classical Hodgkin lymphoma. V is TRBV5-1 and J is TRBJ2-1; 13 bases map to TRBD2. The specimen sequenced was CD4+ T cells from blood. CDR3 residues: CASSPGLAGVNEQFF. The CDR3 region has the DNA TGCGCCAGCAGCCCAGGACTAGCGGGAGTCAATGAGCAGTTCTTC.